The T cell receptor beta chain described here comes from a study of blood T cell repertoires in COVID-19. This CDR3 has 12 residues. The V gene lost 10 bases and the J gene lost 2 bases, with 9 bases spanning the gap. CDR1 is LNHDA, CDR2 SQIVND, per germline (reference sequence). Method: immunoSEQ multiplex PCR; TCRdb's copy keeps in-frame clones and lacks some. The top ten hold around 20% of the sample, which has 40,000 to 50,000 clones, more than 75% seen once. The material sequenced was peripheral blood. The chain carries TRBV19 and TRBJ1-5; D is uncertain. The TCR originated in a man in his sixties or seventies with active COVID-19. The CDR3 bases are TGTGCCACTAGGGAGGGCAATCAGCCCCAGCATTTT. It specifies CATREGNQPQHF.